These 21 T cell receptor beta chains were all obtained from the same sample, sequenced in a study of Graves' ophthalmopathy and Graves' hyperthyroidism. RNA served as the template for amplifying TCR beta CDR3 regions. Second-round multiplex PCR came after first-round RT-PCR with HTBI primers. TCRdb re-derived calls from the multiplex PCR reads in MiXCR, one entry per CDR3 protein. The table shows 170,000 or so distinct CDR3 sequences, with approximately 38% occurring only once. The sequenced material came from peripheral blood. Receptors were obtained from a middle-aged woman with Graves' ophthalmopathy.

V gene TRBV10-1 combines with J gene TRBJ2-7; D remains ambiguous. The CDR3 is 13 residues long. V lost 0 bases and J 7 bases, leaving 10 bases between the germline ends. The germline gives CDR1 WNHNN, CDR2 SYGVQD (reference sequence). DNA of the CDR3: TGCGCCAGCAGTGAGTCTTGGGAAGGGGAGCAGTACTTC. This gives the protein CASSESWEGEQYF.

This clonotype has at least ten counts. The chain recombines TRBV11-2 with TRBJ1-5; D call uncertain. Germline CDR1 and CDR2: SGHAT and FQNNGV. V lost 4 bases to trimming and J lost 2 bases, with 12 bases between them. There are 15 residues in the CDR3. The DNA for the CDR3 is TGTGCCAGCAGCTACGCACGTGGTCGCAATCAGCCCCAGCATTTT. It is translated as CASSYARGRNQPQHF.

The chain recombines TRBV6-2 or TRBV6-3 with TRBJ2-7; D is tentatively TRBD1 or TRBD2 (6 bases each). Germline V gene sequence: CDR1 MNHEY, CDR2 SVGEGT. The length of the CDR3 is 15 residues. V was pared by 7 bases and J by 0 bases, with 16 bases between. The CDR3 loop reads CASTAPGGYSYEQYF. DNA of the CDR3: TGTGCCAGCACCGCCCCCGGGGGCTACTCCTACGAGCAGTACTTC.

This clonotype has a count of ten or more. V gene TRBV10-3 combines with J gene TRBJ1-1; no definite D call. The ends were cut back, 6 bases at V and 3 bases at J, with 11 bases in the middle. The CDR3 totals 13 residues. Germline V lookup: CDR1 ENHRY, CDR2 SYGVKD. CDR3 loop: CAIRSTVDTEAFF. The CDR3, as DNA: TGTGCCATCAGGTCGACGGTGGACACTGAAGCTTTCTTT.

This clonotype was found a few times. The chain is built from TRBV30 and TRBJ1-1; D is unresolved. V was trimmed by 0 bases and J by 0 bases, leaving 8 bases between them. The CDR3 totals 14 residues. Germline-derived CDR1 and CDR2 are GTSNPN and SVGIG (reference sequence). CDR3 loop: CAWSVGILNTEAFF. The CDR3 DNA reads TGTGCCTGGAGTGTAGGGATACTGAACACTGAAGCTTTCTTT.

This clonotype was recorded at least ten times. The chain links TRBV20-1 to TRBJ2-4; TRBD2 agrees at 7 bases. Germline V gives CDR1 DFQATT, CDR2 SNEGSKA (reference sequence). The CDR3 runs to 16 residues. V lost 0 bases to trimming and J lost 3 bases; unmatched junction nucleotides: 8. Here the CDR3 DNA reads TGCAGTGCTAGAGATATGGCGGGAGTGGACAAAAACATTCAGTACTTC. The encoded protein is CSARDMAGVDKNIQYF.

Worth noting for this clonotype: A clone one base away is much larger, so this may be a read error. The CDR3 end shows no conserved phenylalanine or tryptophan, and so a read error is likely. This chain joins TRBV11-1 and TRBJ2-1; 8 nucleotides align to TRBD2. Germline V CDR1 and CDR2: SGHAT, FQDESV (reference sequence). After removal of 5 bases from V and 0 bases from J, the junction contained 12 bases not matched to a gene. The CDR3 extends over 18 amino acids. DNA for the CDR3: TGTGCCAGCAGCCACACACCAGCGGGGGCTTCCTCCTACAATGAGCAGTTCTTA. Residues: CASSHTPAGASSYNEQFL.

This clonotype was seen many times. V is TRBV6-1 and J is TRBJ1-1; D gene uncertain. Germline-derived CDR1 and CDR2 are MNHNS and SASEGT. Trimming removed 8 bases from V and 3 bases from J, with 7 bases in between. The CDR3 contains 11 residues. CDR3 nucleotide sequence: TGTGCCAGCCGGCGGGACACTGAAGCTTTCTTT. Encoded protein: CASRRDTEAFF.

V is TRBV28 and J is TRBJ2-3; TRBD2 is a possible D gene (6 bases). The CDR3 length is 15 residues. The V end lost 1 base, the J end lost 10 bases, and 18 bases lay between the germline ends. Germline V gives CDR1 MDHEN, CDR2 SYDVKM. CDR3 nucleotide sequence: TGTGCCAGCAGTTTATACGTCGGTGGGGAGCGGGCGCAGTATTTT. Translation: CASSLYVGGERAQYF.

The genes are TRBV6-5 and TRBJ1-4; D possibly corresponds to TRBD1 (5 bases). This CDR3 is 15 amino acids long. V was pared by 2 bases and J by 8 bases, with 15 bases between. The V gene's germline CDR1 is MNHEY and CDR2 SVGAGI. The CDR3 is CASSYARQGGEKLFF. The CDR3 DNA follows: TGTGCCAGCAGTTACGCGAGGCAGGGTGGGGAAAAACTGTTTTTT.

This clonotype was detected ten times or more. The chain employs TRBV6-2 or TRBV6-3 and TRBJ1-2; no clear D gene. This CDR3 contains 12 residues. The germline V and J ends were trimmed by 7 bases and 8 bases, with 14 bases remaining between them. Germline V lookup: CDR1 MNHEY, CDR2 SVGEGT. The CDR3 DNA follows: TGTGCCAGCACTACCCCTTTATTCGGCTACACCTTC. Its translation is CASTTPLFGYTF.

This clonotype was counted at least ten times. This chain links TRBV10-2 with TRBJ2-4; possible D gene TRBD2, 5 bases. V lost 2 bases to trimming and J lost 1 base, with 9 bases between them. The germline CDR1 and CDR2 sequences are WSHSY and SAAADI. CDR3 length equals 15 residues. CDR3 sequence (DNA): TGCGCCAGCAGTGAGAATACGGGGGCCAAAAACATTCAGTACTTC. This encodes CASSENTGAKNIQYF.

This chain joins TRBV30 and TRBJ2-7, with unresolved D. The CDR3 runs to 13 residues. CDR1 GTSNPN and CDR2 SVGIG come from the germline V gene (reference sequence). Trimming removed 0 bases at V and 2 bases at J, with 8 bases between. The CDR3 is CAWSVPLTYEQYF. CDR3 in DNA: TGTGCCTGGAGTGTCCCCCTGACCTACGAGCAGTACTTC.

This clonotype was seen at least ten times. The chain has TRBV20-1 and TRBJ2-2; 9 bases match TRBD2. This CDR3 region has 16 residues. Germline CDR1 DFQATT, CDR2 SNEGSKA (reference sequence). Trimming cost V 0 bases and J 4 bases; bases outside gene matches: 6. The CDR3 loop is CSARDPSGIATGELFF. CDR3 sequence (DNA): TGCAGTGCTAGAGACCCTAGCGGGATAGCCACCGGGGAGCTGTTTTTT.

The table lists this clonotype with many counts. V usage is TRBV4-3 and J usage is TRBJ2-7; 9 bases fit TRBD1. Germline V gene data show CDR1 as LGHNA and CDR2 as YSLEER. The CDR3 has 15 residues. V was clipped by 5 bases and J by 0 bases; unmatched bases: 5. CDR3 sequence reads: CASSKTGGSSYEQYF. CDR3 nucleotide sequence: TGCGCCAGCAGCAAGACAGGGGGGAGCTCCTACGAGCAGTACTTC.

This chain joins TRBV7-2 and TRBJ2-7, with a possible D match to TRBD2 (5 bases). The germline gives CDR1 SGHTA, CDR2 FQGNSA. The CDR3 runs 14 residues. Trimming stripped 6 bases from V and 4 bases from J, with 16 bases between. The CDR3 DNA sequence: TGTGCCAGCAGTTTGCGGACTGATTTTTACGAGCAGTACTTC. Translating it yields CASSLRTDFYEQYF.

This clonotype was seen ten or more times. V is TRBV20-1 and J is TRBJ1-2; 10 bases align to TRBD1. V lost 6 bases, J lost 2 bases, and 6 bases stayed unmatched. CDR1 and CDR2 from the germline V gene are DFQATT and SNEGSKA (reference sequence). The CDR3 spans 14 residues. CDR3 protein: CSATGTGENYGYTF. CDR3 sequence (DNA): TGCAGTGCGACCGGGACAGGGGAGAACTATGGCTACACCTTC.

This clonotype occurred many times. The J gene is TRBJ2-7, the V gene TRBV7-2; 7 bases agree with TRBD1. V lost 5 bases, J lost 0 bases, and 4 bases stayed unmatched. Germline V CDR1 and CDR2: SGHTA, FQGNSA. This CDR3 comprises 14 residues. This CDR3 is CASSPRDSSYEQYF. In nucleotides, the CDR3 is TGTGCCAGCAGCCCCCGGGACAGCTCCTACGAGCAGTACTTC. The entire variable domain, with the rest obtained from reference TRBV7-2 and TRBJ2-7, is as follows: GAGVSQSPSNKVTEKGKDVELRCDPISGHTALYWYRQSLGQGLEFLIYFQGNSAPDKSGLPSDRFSAERTGGSVSTLTIQRTQQEDSAVYLCASSPRDSSYEQYFGPGTRLTVT.

At least ten counts were recorded for this clonotype. The chain recombines TRBV9 with TRBJ1-6, with D tentatively TRBD1 (5 bases). The germline V and J ends were trimmed by 0 bases and 7 bases, with 8 bases remaining between them. Germline V gene sequence: CDR1 SGDLS, CDR2 YYNGEE. The CDR3 has 14 amino acids. In DNA, the CDR3 is TGTGCCAGCAGCGTAGAACAGGTGAATTCACCCCTCCACTTT. It yields the protein CASSVEQVNSPLHF.

This rearrangement joins TRBV28 to TRBJ1-1; D gene uncertain. The germline V gene has CDR1 MDHEN and CDR2 SYDVKM. The CDR3 spans 13 residues. V was shortened by 3 bases and J by 5 bases, with 10 bases between the two germline ends. CDR3 loop: CASSLTLLTEAFF. The CDR3 DNA sequence: TGTGCCAGCAGTTTGACGCTACTTACTGAAGCTTTCTTT.

This clonotype was counted between two and nine times. CDR3 sequence (DNA): TGTGCCAGCAGCGCGCCGACTAGCGGTACCTACGAGCAGTACTTC. Translation: CASSAPTSGTYEQYF. This rearrangement joins TRBV6-1 to TRBJ2-7; 9 bases fit TRBD2. There are 15 residues in the CDR3. Looked up from germline, CDR1 is MNHNS and CDR2 is SASEGT. After removal of 6 bases from V and 2 bases from J, the junction contained 8 bases not matched to a gene.